The 26 T cell receptor beta chains reported below all come from one sample, sequenced in a study of response to subunit inactivated influenza vaccine. Using its own MiXCR run on the RT-PCR reads, TCRdb lists one record per CDR3 protein. The data hold 700,000 to 900,000 distinct CDR3 sequences, with around 20% observed a single time. The sample here was PBMCs from blood, taken approximately 5 days after vaccination. These receptors were collected from a man in his fifties who received an inactivated influenza vaccine.

V and J are TRBV15 and TRBJ1-4, with TRBD1 identical over 8 bases. The CDR3 covers 14 residues. After removal of 3 bases from V and 8 bases from J, the junction contained 5 bases not matched to a gene. CDR1 and CDR2 from the germline V gene are LNHNV and YYDKDF (reference sequence). For the CDR3, the DNA is TGTGCCACCAGCAGGGACAGGGTAGGCGAAAAACTGTTTTTT. This codes for CATSRDRVGEKLFF.

The V gene is TRBV6-5, the J gene TRBJ2-5; 7 nucleotides agree with TRBD2. Trimming took 2 bases from V and 4 from J; bases not matched to a gene: 4. Germline V CDR1 and CDR2: MNHEY, SVGAGI. This CDR3 contains 14 residues. The CDR3 DNA is TGTGCCAGCAGTTACGGGGACTATGGAGAGACCCAGTACTTC. Its translation is CASSYGDYGETQYF.

This clonotype was picked up a small number of times. The CDR3 DNA sequence: TGTGCCAGCAATGATTACACAGATACGCAGTATTTT. Translation: CASNDYTDTQYF. This chain joins TRBV2 and TRBJ2-3; D is uncertain. CDR3 size: 12 residues. V lost 7 bases to trimming and J lost 2 bases, with 7 bases between them. Germline CDR1 and CDR2: SNHLY and FYNNEI.

The J gene is TRBJ1-5, the V gene TRBV7-2; unclear D gene. With 0 bases removed from V and 0 bases from J, the gap between germline ends came to 9 bases. The CDR3 contains 16 residues. Germline lookup yields CDR1 SGHTA and CDR2 FQGNSA. The DNA for the CDR3 is TGTGCCAGCAGCTTAGCGTTCACATATAGCAATCAGCCCCAGCATTTT. Translated: CASSLAFTYSNQPQHF. The variable domain in full, with the rest retrieved from reference TRBV7-2 and TRBJ1-5, is GAGVSQSPSNKVTEKGKDVELRCDPISGHTALYWYRQSLGQGLEFLIYFQGNSAPDKSGLPSDRFSAERTGGSVSTLTIQRTQQEDSAVYLCASSLAFTYSNQPQHFGDGTRLSIL.

This clonotype has more than one count but fewer than ten. The genes are TRBV12-3 or TRBV12-4 and TRBJ1-2; a weak D match, TRBD1 (6 bases). V dropped 4 bases and J dropped 8 bases, with 11 bases sitting between them. CDR3 length: 12 amino acids. CDR3 nucleotide sequence: TGTGCCAGCAGTTCACAGGGCCGGGGCTACACCTTC. This encodes CASSSQGRGYTF.

This clonotype was counted at least ten times. This sequence joins TRBV12-3 or TRBV12-4 and TRBJ1-3, with D hard to call. V lost 5 bases and J 2 bases, leaving 7 bases between the germline ends. The CDR3 is 13 residues long. The CDR3 DNA reads as TGTGCCAGCAGTCCCCCGCCTGGAAACACCATATATTTT. Protein product: CASSPPPGNTIYF.

Many counts were recorded for this clonotype. The chain joins TRBV7-2 to TRBJ2-7; D may be TRBD1 (5 bases). This CDR3 is 14 amino acids long. The V end was cut by 5 bases, the J end by 6 bases, with 17 bases between. Looked up from germline, CDR1 is SGHTA and CDR2 is FQGNSA. In DNA form, the CDR3 reads TGTGCCAGCAGCCCACTGCTGGGGCACTCCGAGCAGTACTTC. It encodes CASSPLLGHSEQYF. Filled out from reference TRBV7-2 and TRBJ2-7, the complete variable domain reads GAGVSQSPSNKVTEKGKDVELRCDPISGHTALYWYRQSLGQGLEFLIYFQGNSAPDKSGLPSDRFSAERTGGSVSTLTIQRTQQEDSAVYLCASSPLLGHSEQYFGPGTRLTVT.

The chain links TRBV28 to TRBJ2-5; D call uncertain. V was clipped by 6 bases and J by 1 base, with 15 bases between them. Per the germline V gene, CDR1 is MDHEN and CDR2 is SYDVKM. This CDR3 is built from 15 residues. The CDR3 bases are TGTGCCAGCAGCTCCACTCGAGACGTCCAAGAGACCCAGTACTTC. Translating it yields CASSSTRDVQETQYF.

The chain recombines TRBV7-2 with TRBJ2-1; 7 bases are shared with TRBD2. The trim removed 5 bases at V and 7 bases at J, leaving 5 bases unmatched. The CDR3 loop spans 13 amino acids. Germline loops: CDR1 SGHTA, CDR2 FQGNSA. The CDR3 DNA sequence: TGTGCCAGCAGCATTAGCGGGCTGAATGAGCAGTTCTTC. Protein product: CASSISGLNEQFF.

This clonotype was detected ten times or more. This chain links TRBV12-3 or TRBV12-4 with TRBJ2-1, with D possibly being TRBD1 (6 bases). CDR3 length equals 13 residues. V lost 3 bases and J lost 9, with 12 bases in between. CDR3 nucleotide sequence: TGTGCCAGCAGTTTTCCTACAGGGATTGAGCAGTTCTTC. Translating gives CASSFPTGIEQFF.

The chain employs TRBV5-1 and TRBJ2-7; 10 bases line up with TRBD1. Unmatched junction bases numbered 8, after V lost 0 bases and J lost 2 bases. This CDR3 comprises 17 residues. Germline lookup yields CDR1 SGHRS and CDR2 YFSETQ. Here the CDR3 reads CASSLGNSGQGTYEQYF. DNA for the CDR3: TGCGCCAGCAGCTTGGGCAACTCGGGACAGGGGACCTACGAGCAGTACTTC.

This clonotype was found many times. The junction and the germline gene differ at one end; a read error may be behind it. The chain couples TRBV7-9 to TRBJ2-1; D ambiguous. Per germline, CDR1 SEHNR and CDR2 FQNEAQ (reference sequence). CDR3 length: 13 amino acids. The CDR3 DNA follows: TGTGCCAGCAGTTTAGGATTAGTTAATGAGCAGTTCTTC. It is translated as CASSLGLVNEQFF.

In its sample, this clonotype was seen many times. V and J are TRBV20-1 and TRBJ2-1, with 10 bases lining up with TRBD2. V was clipped by 0 bases and J by 6 bases; unmatched bases: 5. The CDR3 runs 15 residues. Germline lookup yields CDR1 DFQATT and CDR2 SNEGSKA (reference sequence). The CDR3 protein is CSARDSGLASNEQFF. CDR3 sequence (DNA): TGCAGTGCTAGAGATTCGGGACTAGCGTCCAATGAGCAGTTCTTC.

The chain is built from TRBV4-2 and TRBJ2-3; TRBD2 aligns across 12 bases. Germline CDR1 is LGHNA and CDR2 is YNFKEQ. V was clipped by 0 bases and J by 4 bases; unmatched bases: 2. CDR3 length: 16 amino acids. This CDR3 reads CASSQDGLAGPDTQYF. DNA of the CDR3: TGTGCCAGCAGCCAAGACGGACTAGCGGGACCAGATACGCAGTATTTT.

The chain joins TRBV3-1 to TRBJ2-3; D is perhaps TRBD2 (5 bases). Trimming took off 4 bases at V and 5 bases at J, with 13 bases between the two ends. From germline, CDR1 is LGHDT and CDR2 YNNKEL (reference sequence). This CDR3 is 14 amino acids long. CDR3 nucleotides: TGTGCCAGCAGCCGACGAGGGCCGGGAGATACGCAGTATTTT. Translation: CASSRRGPGDTQYF.

This clonotype was observed many times. The gene calls are TRBV4-2 and TRBJ2-1; 15 bases agree with TRBD2. Germline CDR1 reads LGHNA; CDR2 reads YNFKEQ. Germline trimming cut 1 base from V and 7 bases from J; bases unmatched to any gene: 2. The CDR3 is 16 amino acids. CDR3: CASSQGTSGGANEQFF. The CDR3, as DNA: TGTGCCAGCAGCCAAGGGACTAGCGGGGGGGCTAATGAGCAGTTCTTC.

This sequence joins TRBV19 and TRBJ2-7, with D perhaps TRBD1 (5 bases). The CDR3 covers 14 residues. Germline lookup yields CDR1 LNHDA and CDR2 SQIVND (reference sequence). The V end lost 5 bases, the J end lost 0 bases, and 11 bases lay between the germline ends. The CDR3 DNA reads TGTGCCAGTAGTGTAGGGGCACCCTCCTACGAGCAGTACTTC. This sequence encodes CASSVGAPSYEQYF. The full variable domain, its missing parts supplied by reference TRBV19 and TRBJ2-7, is DGGITQSPKYLFRKEGQNVTLSCEQNLNHDAMYWYRQDPGQGLRLIYYSQIVNDFQKGDIAEGYSVSREKKESFPLTVTSAQKNPTAFYLCASSVGAPSYEQYFGPGTRLTVT.

This rearrangement joins TRBV7-9 to TRBJ2-1; a possible D gene is TRBD2 (5 bases). Germline V gives CDR1 SEHNR, CDR2 FQNEAQ (reference sequence). The CDR3 runs 16 residues. Trimming left V 4 bases short and J 4 bases short, with 17 bases between. CDR3 nucleotides: TGTGCCAGCAGCTCGAGAACTAGACTTCGATACAATGAGCAGTTCTTC. This codes for CASSSRTRLRYNEQFF.

This clonotype was counted only a few times. This rearrangement joins TRBV30 to TRBJ2-3; D call uncertain. The CDR3 spans 15 residues. Germline lookup yields CDR1 GTSNPN and CDR2 SVGIG (reference sequence). V shed 0 bases and J shed 0 bases, with 10 bases lying between them. DNA for the CDR3: TGTGCCTGGAGTGTACGATATACTAGCACAGATACGCAGTATTTT. Translation: CAWSVRYTSTDTQYF. Filled out from reference TRBV30 and TRBJ2-3, the complete variable domain reads SQTIHQWPATLVQPVGSPLSLECTVEGTSNPNLYWYRQAAGRGLQLLFYSVGIGQISSEVPQNLSASRPQDRQFILSSKKLLLSDSGFYLCAWSVRYTSTDTQYFGPGTRLTVL.

This clonotype turned up a few times. The J gene is TRBJ1-2, the V gene TRBV7-2, with 7 bases lining up with TRBD1. Germline-derived CDR1 and CDR2 are SGHTA and FQGNSA. V lost 6 bases, J lost 6 bases, and 7 bases stayed unmatched. CDR3 length equals 13 residues. The CDR3 DNA is TGTGCCAGCAGTGAGCGGGACAGAGATGGCTACACCTTC. Protein: CASSERDRDGYTF.

This clonotype was observed a handful of times. A junction boundary mismatches the germline segment, possibly from a read error. The chain couples TRBV7-2 to TRBJ2-5; D is perhaps TRBD2 (7 bases). This CDR3 has 12 amino acids. The germline CDR1 and CDR2 sequences are SGHTA and FQGNSA. Here the CDR3 reads CASSPGQGTTDF. CDR3 nucleotides: TGTGCCAGCAGCCCTGGGCAGGGGACTACGGACTTC.

This clonotype turned up a few times. The chain combines TRBV4-1 with TRBJ1-4; D is uncertain. The CDR3 is made up of 15 amino acids. Germline assignment: CDR1 MGHRA and CDR2 YSYEKL. Trimming took 4 bases from V and 8 from J, leaving 17 bases between them. The CDR3 DNA reads TGCGCCAGCAGCCCGATCCGACATAAGGACGAAAAACTGTTTTTT. Translating gives CASSPIRHKDEKLFF.

The gene calls are TRBV28 and TRBJ2-4; D is ambiguous. Germline CDR1 is MDHEN and CDR2 is SYDVKM. The CDR3 sequence is 15 residues long. V lost 1 base to trimming and J lost 1 base, with 8 bases between them. The CDR3 region has the DNA TGTGCCAGCAGTTTATCAGCAGATGCCAAAAACATTCAGTACTTC. Residues: CASSLSADAKNIQYF. Variable domain in full (rest from reference TRBV28 and TRBJ2-4): DVKVTQSSRYLVKRTGEKVFLECVQDMDHENMFWYRQDPGLGLRLIYFSYDVKMKEKGDIPEGYSVSREKKERFSLILESASTNQTSMYLCASSLSADAKNIQYFGAGTRLSVL.

This chain connects TRBV20-1 to TRBJ2-5; the D gene is possibly TRBD2 (5 bases). CDR3 length: 15 residues. CDR1 and CDR2 (germline): DFQATT, SNEGSKA (reference sequence). V lost 0 bases and J 5 bases, leaving 16 bases between the germline ends. Here the CDR3 DNA reads TGCAGTGCTAGAGATTATCGGGCGGGTTCCGAGACCCAGTACTTC. The encoded protein is CSARDYRAGSETQYF.

This chain uses TRBV5-1 with TRBJ2-1; TRBD2 aligns across 12 bases. The germline gives CDR1 SGHRS, CDR2 YFSETQ. The CDR3 contains 19 residues. V trimming: 0 bases; J trimming: 6 bases; junction bases outside the gene matches: 13. The CDR3 protein is CASSLVGLAGTCGGNEQFF. The CDR3 DNA follows: TGCGCCAGCAGCTTGGTTGGACTAGCGGGGACCTGTGGCGGCAATGAGCAGTTCTTC.

This clonotype was seen at least ten times. The V and J genes are TRBV5-6 and TRBJ2-5; D is undetermined. The CDR3 consists of 14 residues. The germline V gene has CDR1 SGHDT and CDR2 YYEEEE. The ends were cut back, 1 base at V and 1 base at J, with 8 bases in the middle. The CDR3 DNA reads as TGTGCCAGCAGCTTGTTCGGACGCCAAGAGACCCAGTACTTC. Its protein is CASSLFGRQETQYF.